This entry lists 23 T cell receptor beta chains sequenced from one sample in a study of shared clonotypes between healthy human individuals. Here immunoSEQ multiplex PCR was the method, and the copy in TCRdb shows in-frame clones only, minus some. The sample shows 950,000 to 1,100,000 clones, around four fifths of them seen only once. Material: memory CD4+ T cells sorted from blood. The sample's subset: CD45RA-negative fraction. All receptors come from a man aged 18 to 30 in good health.

Remarks on this clone: A far larger clone differs by one base, so this is likely a read error. The chain joins TRBV6-1 to TRBJ2-7; D is possibly TRBD2 (6 bases). In germline, CDR1 is MNHNS, CDR2 SASEGT. The CDR3 sequence is 14 residues long. The V end was cut by 5 bases, the J end by 3 bases, with 14 bases between. CDR3 DNA: TGTGCCAGCAGTACTGGCTGGGGAGGCTACGAGCAGTACTTC. Translated: CASSTGWGGYEQYF.

This clone has more than one count but fewer than ten. The genes are TRBV5-1 and TRBJ2-3, with 7 positions matching TRBD2. Trimming removed 4 bases from V and 3 bases from J; junction bases left unmatched: 14. Germline-derived CDR1 and CDR2 are SGHRS and YFSETQ. The CDR3 runs to 17 residues. Written as DNA, the CDR3 is TGCGCCAGCAGCGGGCCGGGAGGCCGAGGGAGAACAGATACGCAGTATTTT. Residues: CASSGPGGRGRTDTQYF.

This clone was recorded a few times. The chain links TRBV29-1 to TRBJ1-2; the D gene is possibly TRBD1 (5 bases). This CDR3 comprises 13 residues. From germline, CDR1 is SQVTM and CDR2 ANQGSEA. Trimming removed 4 bases from V and 5 bases from J, with 14 bases in between. For the CDR3, the DNA is TGCAGCGTTGGCCCAGGGAAAGAGTATGGCTACACCTTC. It encodes CSVGPGKEYGYTF.

This clone has only a few counts. The chain carries TRBV2 and TRBJ2-5; 10 bases match TRBD1. Germline CDR1 reads SNHLY; CDR2 reads FYNNEI. The V gene end was trimmed by 5 bases and the J gene end by 4 bases; junction bases not matched to a gene: 7. This CDR3 comprises 15 residues. The CDR3 region is CASSFDRGRGETQYF. CDR3 bases: TGTGCCAGCAGTTTCGACAGGGGGCGGGGAGAGACCCAGTACTTC.

V and J are TRBV5-4 and TRBJ2-2; the D call may be TRBD1 or TRBD2 (5 bases each). V lost 3 bases and J lost 1, with 13 bases in between. This CDR3 is built from 16 residues. Germline CDR1 is SGHNT and CDR2 is YYREEE (reference sequence). The CDR3 protein is CASSSGTGLNTGELFF. The CDR3 nucleotides read TGTGCCAGCAGCTCGGGGACGGGGCTGAACACCGGGGAGCTGTTTTTT.

The CDR3 loop is CASSLGPGLNTEAFF. CDR3 in DNA: TGTGCCAGCAGCTTAGGCCCCGGTTTGAACACTGAAGCTTTCTTT. This rearrangement joins TRBV7-8 to TRBJ1-1; D is unclear. The CDR3 totals 15 residues. Trimming stripped 1 base from V and 0 bases from J, with 9 bases between. CDR1 and CDR2 from the germline V gene are SGHVS and FQNEAQ.

V is TRBV5-8 and J is TRBJ1-5; a possible D gene is TRBD1 (5 bases). The CDR3 runs 17 residues. Trimming removed 2 bases from V and 9 bases from J, with 24 bases in between. Per germline, CDR1 SGHTS and CDR2 YDEGEE. The chain's CDR3 is CASSFTQGAYHRGPQHF. For the CDR3, the DNA is TGTGCCAGCAGCTTTACACAAGGGGCCTACCATCGGGGGCCCCAGCATTTT.

The chain uses TRBV5-1 and TRBJ1-4, with TRBD1 matching 11 bases. The germline gives CDR1 SGHRS, CDR2 YFSETQ. V shed 4 bases and J 3 bases; nucleotides not matched to a gene: 14. The CDR3 consists of 19 residues. For the CDR3, the DNA is TGCGCCAGCAGCCGAACCGGGACAGGGGGAATTGGGGCTAATGAAAAACTGTTTTTT. This sequence encodes CASSRTGTGGIGANEKLFF. Together with reference TRBV5-1 and TRBJ1-4, the CDR3 gives the full variable domain: KAGVTQTPRYLIKTRGQQVTLSCSPISGHRSVSWYQQTPGQGLQFLFEYFSETQRNKGNFPGRFSGRQFSNSRSEMNVSTLELGDSALYLCASSRTGTGGIGANEKLFFGSGTQLSVL.

This clone was counted a few times. The V and J genes are TRBV7-2 and TRBJ2-7, with 7 bases fitting TRBD1. The germline V gene encodes CDR1 SGHTA and CDR2 FQGNSA. Trimming took 7 bases from V and 3 from J; bases not matched to a gene: 3. This CDR3 region has 12 residues. The CDR3: CASNNRGYEQYF. Written as DNA, the CDR3 is TGTGCCAGCAACAACAGGGGCTACGAGCAGTACTTC.

The CDR3 loop is CASSASGTGGAGDGYTF. The CDR3 coding sequence is TGTGCCAGCAGCGCATCCGGGACAGGGGGCGCAGGTGATGGCTACACCTTC. The V gene is TRBV9, the J gene TRBJ1-2; 12 nucleotides agree with TRBD1. CDR1 is SGDLS, CDR2 YYNGEE, per germline. This CDR3 has 17 residues. Unmatched junction bases numbered 12, after V lost 3 bases and J lost 6 bases.

The chain's CDR3 is CASTPQGDGEQYF. As DNA, the CDR3 is TGTGCCAGCACCCCCCAGGGAGATGGGGAGCAGTACTTC. V and J are TRBV2 and TRBJ2-7; the D gene could be TRBD1 or TRBD2 (5 bases each). Trimming cost V 7 bases and J 7 bases, with 17 bases left between them. In germline, CDR1 is SNHLY, CDR2 FYNNEI. The CDR3 runs 13 residues.

The V and J genes are TRBV7-9 and TRBJ2-5; tentatively, D is TRBD2 (6 bases). With 5 bases removed from V and 5 bases from J, the gap between germline ends came to 12 bases. Germline V gene lookup returns CDR1 SEHNR and CDR2 FQNEAQ (reference sequence). There are 13 residues in the CDR3. The CDR3 spells CASSKQGGETQYF. CDR3 DNA sequence: TGTGCCAGCAGCAAGCAGGGAGGCGAGACCCAGTACTTC.

The rearrangement links TRBV14 to TRBJ2-5; 10 bases are shared with TRBD2. Germline CDR1 is SGHDN and CDR2 is FVKESK. The CDR3 consists of 15 residues. The V segment lost 1 base and the J segment 4 bases; nucleotides outside the gene matches: 3. As DNA, the CDR3 is TGTGCCAGCAGCCAAGGACTAGCGGGTATAGAGACCCAGTACTTC. This encodes CASSQGLAGIETQYF.

Note on this clone: This is likely an artifact of a read error, given a far larger clone one base away. The same CDR3 is also encoded by other DNA sequences in this sample. The chain links TRBV5-1 to TRBJ1-1; 9 bases are a match to TRBD1. This CDR3 contains 14 residues. V was pared by 3 bases and J by 1 base, with 1 base of the junction left unmatched. Germline V gene data show CDR1 as SGHRS and CDR2 as YFSETQ. CDR3 nucleotides: TGCGCCAGCAGCTCGGGACAGGGGAACACTGAAGCTTTCTTT. This codes for CASSSGQGNTEAFF.

Of note for this clone: This sample also contains other DNA sequences that code for the same CDR3. The CDR3 region has the DNA TGTGCCAGCAGCTTAGGGGAGGGAAAATACGAGCAGTACTTC. This codes for CASSLGEGKYEQYF. The V and J genes are TRBV7-2 and TRBJ2-7; TRBD2 matches at 7 bases. Trimming at V came to 1 base and at J to 4 bases, leaving 4 bases not matched to a gene. The CDR3 is 14 amino acids. CDR1 and CDR2 (germline): SGHTA, FQGNSA.

V is TRBV6-6 and J is TRBJ1-1; weak D call: TRBD1 (5 bases). The V end lost 5 bases, the J end lost 11 bases, and 15 bases lay between the germline ends. The germline V gene encodes CDR1 MNHNY and CDR2 SVGAGI (reference sequence). This CDR3 comprises 12 residues. The CDR3: CASSPDRGWAFF. CDR3 sequence (DNA): TGTGCCAGCAGTCCAGACCGGGGGTGGGCTTTCTTT.

The chain couples TRBV9 to TRBJ2-7, with a possible D match to TRBD1 (6 bases). V lost 4 bases, J lost 0 bases, and 14 bases lay in between. Germline lookup yields CDR1 SGDLS and CDR2 YYNGEE. This CDR3 is 15 amino acids long. The CDR3 DNA reads TGTGCCAGCAGCTTAGGACAGTCCCCCTCCTACGAGCAGTACTTC. Translation gives CASSLGQSPSYEQYF.

For this clone: Other DNA variants within this sample encode the same CDR3. The genes are TRBV7-2 and TRBJ2-3, with 9 bases matching TRBD2. This CDR3 spans 15 amino acids. Germline V gene data show CDR1 as SGHTA and CDR2 as FQGNSA. V lost 3 bases and J lost 2; bases outside the gene matches: 3. The CDR3 region is CASSLTSGSTDTQYF. CDR3 in DNA: TGTGCCAGCAGCTTGACTAGCGGTTCCACAGATACGCAGTATTTT.

This chain uses TRBV6-5 with TRBJ2-7; TRBD2 agrees at 12 bases. J gave up 6 bases and V 4 bases, and 1 base lay outside the gene matches. Per germline, CDR1 MNHEY and CDR2 SVGAGI. The CDR3 extends over 13 amino acids. The CDR3 region has the DNA TGTGCCAGCAGTTTACTAGCGGGGGGCGAGCAGTACTTC. It yields the protein CASSLLAGGEQYF.

J is TRBJ2-7 and V is TRBV21-1; whether TRBD2, the table's D call, matches the DNA was not checked. TRBV21-1 is shown as a pseudogene. This CDR3 has 15 amino acids. The CDR3 DNA reads as TGTGCCAGCAGCACCAAGGGCGGGGGGCTAGACGAGCAGTACTTC. This codes for CASSTKGGGLDEQYF.

In this sample, this clone turned up once. The rearrangement joins TRBV7-9 to TRBJ2-7; D gene uncertain. Trimming cost V 1 base and J 4 bases, with 11 bases left between them. Germline V gives CDR1 SEHNR, CDR2 FQNEAQ (reference sequence). CDR3 length equals 14 residues. The CDR3 spells CASSLELGRYEQYF. The CDR3, as DNA: TGTGCCAGCAGCTTAGAATTAGGCAGGTACGAGCAGTACTTC.

The table lists this clone with a few counts. The genes are TRBV2 and TRBJ1-5; TRBD1 might be the D (5 bases). Germline V CDR1 and CDR2: SNHLY, FYNNEI. The CDR3 totals 14 residues. The ends were cut back, 1 base at V and 7 bases at J, with 11 bases in the middle. The CDR3 reads CASSEESNRQPQHF. The CDR3 coding sequence is TGTGCCAGCAGTGAAGAAAGTAACAGGCAGCCCCAGCATTTT.

This sequence joins TRBV28 and TRBJ2-7; D unclear. Between the trimmed V and J ends, which lost 7 bases and 4 bases, there was a span of 23 bases. The CDR3 loop spans 16 amino acids. From germline, CDR1 is MDHEN and CDR2 SYDVKM. The CDR3 coding sequence is TGTGCCAGCACCACTTGGTCGGGCTCCTTGACTTACGAGCAGTACTTC. This encodes CASTTWSGSLTYEQYF.